Below, 7 T cell receptor beta chains from the same sample are listed, as sequenced in a study of cytomegalovirus exposure and HLA in healthy donors (dated by TCRdb to 2016 to 2017). The method was the immunoSEQ multiplex PCR assay. TCRdb stores this immuneACCESS table with in-frame sequences only. Part of the clones is absent; in the studies checked, under half of the shortfall reflects unresolved V genes, and no reason is known for the rest. Here the sample has 150,000 to 200,000 clones; about 90% occur a single time. The top ten clonotypes cover over 9% of the sample. The sequencing sample was made of PBMCs. The receptors derive from a woman between 18 and 29 years old in good health and CMV-seropositive.

With regard to this clone: Other DNA variants within this sample encode the same CDR3. The rearrangement links TRBV11-2 to TRBJ2-7; 12 bases match TRBD2. The CDR3 contains 14 residues. Germline CDR1 reads SGHAT; CDR2 reads FQNNGV. V lost 3 bases and J lost 4; bases outside the gene matches: 1. The CDR3 coding sequence is TGTGCCAGCAGCTTGGGGACTAGCGGGTACGAGCAGTACTTC. Translated, it gives CASSLGTSGYEQYF.

This clone was picked up one time. The chain carries TRBV7-2 and TRBJ2-7, with 8 positions matching TRBD2. Germline assignment: CDR1 SGHTA and CDR2 FQGNSA. The CDR3 sequence is 15 residues long. V shed 2 bases and J 4 bases; nucleotides not matched to a gene: 7. CDR3 loop: CASSLRRGAEYEQYF. As DNA, the CDR3 is TGTGCCAGCAGCTTAAGGCGGGGGGCTGAGTACGAGCAGTACTTC.

The chain recombines TRBV7-6 with TRBJ2-7; the D is unclear. CDR3 length: 14 residues. Germline V gene sequence: CDR1 SGHVS, CDR2 FNYEAQ. Trimming stripped 4 bases from V and 1 base from J, with 11 bases between. CDR3 amino acids: CASSYLVSSYEQYF. CDR3 DNA sequence: TGTGCCAGCAGCTACCTAGTTTCTTCCTACGAGCAGTACTTC.

This clone was counted a single time. The rearrangement joins TRBV4-1 to TRBJ2-3; 14 bases align to TRBD2. Per the germline V gene, CDR1 is MGHRA and CDR2 is YSYEKL. The CDR3 loop spans 17 amino acids. Trimming at V came to 4 bases and at J to 5 bases, leaving 8 bases not matched to a gene. The CDR3 DNA reads TGCGCCAGCAGCCGAGGGACTAGCGGGAGTTCGGAAGATACGCAGTATTTT. Translated: CASSRGTSGSSEDTQYF.

This chain joins TRBV6-5 and TRBJ1-1; weak D call: TRBD1 (5 bases). Germline loops: CDR1 MNHEY, CDR2 SVGAGI. With 2 bases removed from V and 1 base from J, the gap between germline ends came to 14 bases. The CDR3 is 16 amino acids. The CDR3 here is CASSYTPGGGNTEAFF. DNA for the CDR3: TGTGCCAGCAGTTACACCCCCGGGGGGGGGAACACTGAAGCTTTCTTT.

This clone was seen a single time. The CDR3 sequence: CASRRTGTSGYEQFF. CDR3 sequence (DNA): TGTGCCAGCAGGCGTACCGGGACTAGCGGGTATGAGCAGTTCTTC. The chain combines TRBV28 with TRBJ2-1, with 12 bases lining up with TRBD2. This CDR3 has 15 amino acids. Germline trimming cut 6 bases from V and 8 bases from J; bases unmatched to any gene: 8. Germline CDR1 is MDHEN and CDR2 is SYDVKM.

The chain recombines TRBV27 with TRBJ1-1, with D perhaps TRBD1 (5 bases). V lost 6 bases and J 5 bases, leaving 10 bases between the germline ends. The CDR3 covers 12 residues. From germline, CDR1 is MNHEY and CDR2 SMNVEV (reference sequence). The CDR3 bases are TGTGCCAGCAGGGCAGGGCGAACTGAAGCTTTCTTT. It specifies CASRAGRTEAFF.